The rows below give T cell receptor beta chains drawn from one sample of a study of blood T cell repertoires in COVID-19. Libraries were prepared by immunoSEQ multiplex PCR; TCRdb keeps only in-frame clonotypes and omits some of them. The sample shows approximately 51,000 clones, around 90% of them seen only once. Sample: peripheral blood. These receptors were obtained from a man between 65 and 85 years old with active COVID-19. Each CDR3 is given with its conserved first and last residue. Fields, in order: V gene, J gene, clone size, D gene, CDR3 DNA, CDR3 protein. A D gene is named only where the DNA matches it firmly. A clone size is listed for some rows: how often the clone was seen (once, few, many), or a class if it is expanded.

v_gene: TRBV9
j_gene: TRBJ2-1
abundance: .
d_gene: TRBD1
CDR3nt: TGTGCCAGCAGCGCCGCAGGGGGCGCGAATTCCAATGAGCAGTTCTTC
CDR3aa: CASSAAGGANSNEQFF

v_gene: TRBV4-1
j_gene: TRBJ2-2
abundance: .
d_gene: TRBD2
CDR3nt: TGCGCCAGCAGCCCGTGGAATAGCGGGGGGCGAACCGGGGAGCTGTTTTTT
CDR3aa: CASSPWNSGGRTGELFF

v_gene: TRBV5-1
j_gene: TRBJ2-3
abundance: .
d_gene: TRBD2
CDR3nt: TGCGCCAGCAGCTTGTCGGGTAGCGGGGTGGGAGATACGCAGTATTTT
CDR3aa: CASSLSGSGVGDTQYF

v_gene: TRBV10-1
j_gene: TRBJ2-1
abundance: once
d_gene: TRBD2
CDR3nt: TGCGCCAGCAGTGAGGGGTTAGCGGGGTACAATGAGCAGTTCTTC
CDR3aa: CASSEGLAGYNEQFF

v_gene: TRBV4-3
j_gene: TRBJ1-4
abundance: few
d_gene: .
CDR3nt: TGCGCCAGCAGCCAAGAATTTGGGGGGGCGTCAAATGAAAAACTGTTTTTT
CDR3aa: CASSQEFGGASNEKLFF

v_gene: TRBV3-1/TRBV3-2
j_gene: TRBJ1-6
abundance: few
d_gene: TRBD1
CDR3nt: TGTGCCAGCAGCCAAGCCAGGGGGTGGTCACCCCTCCACTTT
CDR3aa: CASSQARGWSPLHF

v_gene: TRBV3-1/TRBV3-2
j_gene: TRBJ2-3
abundance: .
d_gene: .
CDR3nt: TGTGCCAGCAGCCAAGCTTCTAGCACAGATACGCAGTATTTT
CDR3aa: CASSQASSTDTQYF

v_gene: TRBV11-3
j_gene: TRBJ2-7
abundance: .
d_gene: TRBD1
CDR3nt: TGTGCCAGCAGCTCTGGTGGGCAGGGGGCCGAGCAGTACTTC
CDR3aa: CASSSGGQGAEQYF

v_gene: TRBV7-9
j_gene: TRBJ1-1
abundance: .
d_gene: .
CDR3nt: TGTGCCAGCAGCGGAGGGGAACTCACTGAAGCTTTCTTT
CDR3aa: CASSGGELTEAFF

v_gene: TRBV21-1
j_gene: TRBJ1-5
abundance: .
d_gene: .
CDR3nt: TGTGCCAGCAGCAAAGCATGCAGGGGCTATAGCAATCAGCCCCAGCATTTT
CDR3aa: CASSKACRGYSNQPQHF

v_gene: TRBV30
j_gene: TRBJ2-5
abundance: .
d_gene: .
CDR3nt: TGTGCAGGAGGGGTTCAAGAGACCCAGTACTTC
CDR3aa: CAGGVQETQYF

v_gene: TRBV5-1
j_gene: TRBJ2-4
abundance: .
d_gene: TRBD1
CDR3nt: TGCGCCAGCAGCTCCCAGGGGGTCGTGGAAAACATTCAGTACTTC
CDR3aa: CASSSQGVVENIQYF

v_gene: TRBV5-1
j_gene: TRBJ2-2
abundance: .
d_gene: .
CDR3nt: TGCGCCAGCAGCCCCCTCGAGTACGGGGAGCTGTTTTTT
CDR3aa: CASSPLEYGELFF

v_gene: TRBV12-2
j_gene: TRBJ2-2
abundance: .
d_gene: .
CDR3nt: TGTGCAAGTCGCCCCGTAGCGGGGGGAGGGACCGGGGAGCTGTTTTTT
CDR3aa: CASRPVAGGGTGELFF

v_gene: TRBV18
j_gene: TRBJ2-5
abundance: .
d_gene: TRBD1
CDR3nt: TGTGCCAGCTCTTCGACAGGGCGCCGCGAGACCCAGTACTTC
CDR3aa: CASSSTGRRETQYF

v_gene: TRBV7-2
j_gene: TRBJ2-2
abundance: once
d_gene: TRBD2
CDR3nt: TGTGCCAGCAGCTCCCGACTAGCGGGGGGCGGGGAGCTGTTTTTT
CDR3aa: CASSSRLAGGGELFF

v_gene: TRBV21-1
j_gene: TRBJ1-2
abundance: .
d_gene: .
CDR3nt: TGTGCCAGCAGCCAGGGGGTTGGGAACGATGGCTACACCTTC
CDR3aa: CASSQGVGNDGYTF

v_gene: TRBV11-2
j_gene: TRBJ2-1
abundance: .
d_gene: TRBD2
CDR3nt: TGTGCCAGCAGCACCGGGACTAGCGGACGCTCCTACAATGAGCAGTTCTTC
CDR3aa: CASSTGTSGRSYNEQFF

v_gene: TRBV19
j_gene: TRBJ2-6
abundance: .
d_gene: TRBD1
CDR3nt: TGTGCCAGTAGTCGCTACAGGGGATCTGGGGCCAACGTCCTGACTTTC
CDR3aa: CASSRYRGSGANVLTF

v_gene: TRBV25-1
j_gene: TRBJ1-2
abundance: .
d_gene: .
CDR3nt: TGTGCCAGCAGTGAACGGGTGGATTCGGGTGGCTACACCTTC
CDR3aa: CASSERVDSGGYTF

v_gene: TRBV12-5
j_gene: TRBJ1-1
abundance: .
d_gene: .
CDR3nt: TGTGCTAGTGGTTTACAGGGAGAAGTCCCCCATTTCTTT
CDR3aa: CASGLQGEVPHFF

v_gene: TRBV2
j_gene: TRBJ1-6
abundance: .
d_gene: .
CDR3nt: TGTGCCGTTGCCTTTTCCAGTAAACTCCACTTT
CDR3aa: CAVAFSSKLHF

v_gene: TRBV2
j_gene: TRBJ1-5
abundance: .
d_gene: .
CDR3nt: TGTGCCAGCAGTGCTCAGGGTAGGCAGCCCCAGCATTTT
CDR3aa: CASSAQGRQPQHF

v_gene: TRBV3-1/TRBV3-2
j_gene: TRBJ2-2
abundance: .
d_gene: TRBD2
CDR3nt: TGTGCCAGCACCGGGACTAGCGGGTTGAGAACCGGGGAGCTGTTTTTT
CDR3aa: CASTGTSGLRTGELFF

v_gene: TRBV19
j_gene: TRBJ2-5
abundance: .
d_gene: TRBD2
CDR3nt: TGTGCCAGTAGCGGACTAGCGGGGGACGCGGCCGAGACCCAGTACTTC
CDR3aa: CASSGLAGDAAETQYF

v_gene: TRBV7-6
j_gene: TRBJ2-5
abundance: .
d_gene: TRBD2
CDR3nt: TGTGCCAGCCAGTGGACTAGCGGGGGGGCGGGAGAGACCCAGTACTTC
CDR3aa: CASQWTSGGAGETQYF

v_gene: TRBV30
j_gene: TRBJ2-3
abundance: .
d_gene: .
CDR3nt: TGTGCCTGGGACCGGGGGGCCACAGATACGCAGTATTTT
CDR3aa: CAWDRGATDTQYF

v_gene: TRBV18
j_gene: TRBJ1-1
abundance: .
d_gene: TRBD1
CDR3nt: TGTGCCAGCTCACCGGGGACAGGGGAAAGATTGAACACTGAAGCTTTCTTT
CDR3aa: CASSPGTGERLNTEAFF

v_gene: TRBV11-2
j_gene: TRBJ2-7
abundance: .
d_gene: .
CDR3nt: TGTGCCAGCAGCTTACGACGGGGGCAGTACTTC
CDR3aa: CASSLRRGQYF

v_gene: TRBV28
j_gene: TRBJ1-2
abundance: .
d_gene: .
CDR3nt: TGTGCCAGCCGATGGGACTTGAGGGGAATCTATGGCTACACCTTC
CDR3aa: CASRWDLRGIYGYTF